One sample yielded the 20 T cell receptor beta chains listed below, sequenced in a study of T-cell reconstitution after alpha-beta-depleted transplantation in children. A TCRbeta library incorporating unique molecular identifiers was prepared. TCRdb fed the PCR reads into MiXCR, producing one record per CDR3 protein. The sample yields 350,000 to 500,000 distinct CDR3 sequences, around 46% seen once. Source: PBMCs, taken before TCRalphabeta/CD19-depleted stem cell transplant. Source of these receptors: a girl aged 2-10 years with aplastic anemia, due to receive a stem cell transplant.

The chain joins TRBV5-1 to TRBJ2-3; D is perhaps TRBD2 (6 bases). The CDR3 runs to 16 residues. Per germline, CDR1 SGHRS and CDR2 YFSETQ. With 0 bases removed from V and 2 bases from J, the gap between germline ends came to 13 bases. For the CDR3, the DNA is TGCGCCAGCAGCTTGGAACCCAGGCGGGACACAGATACGCAGTATTTT. This sequence encodes CASSLEPRRDTDTQYF.

This clonotype was detected ten times or more. This rearrangement joins TRBV5-1 to TRBJ2-3, with 8 bases lining up with TRBD1. The CDR3 consists of 15 residues. Per the germline V gene, CDR1 is SGHRS and CDR2 is YFSETQ. V gave up 6 bases and J gave up 1 base; unmatched junction bases: 7. The CDR3 protein is CASNPSTGGTDTQYF. CDR3 DNA sequence: TGCGCCAGCAACCCCTCGACAGGGGGCACAGATACGCAGTATTTT.

This clonotype was counted many times. The genes are TRBV29-1 and TRBJ2-5, with D possibly TRBD2 on 5 matching bases. The CDR3 covers 13 residues. The V gene lost 0 bases and the J gene lost 5 bases, with 10 bases spanning the gap. Germline V gives CDR1 SQVTM, CDR2 ANQGSEA. CDR3 in amino acids: CSVEDDYSETQYF. The CDR3 nucleotides read TGCAGCGTTGAAGACGACTATTCGGAGACCCAGTACTTC.

V gene TRBV5-1 combines with J gene TRBJ2-3; 8 bases agree with TRBD1. The trim removed 3 bases at V and 2 bases at J, leaving 5 bases unmatched. In germline, CDR1 is SGHRS, CDR2 YFSETQ. This CDR3 has 15 amino acids. CDR3 nucleotide sequence: TGCGCCAGCAGCTACGGACAGGGAAACACAGATACGCAGTATTTT. It translates to CASSYGQGNTDTQYF.

This chain links TRBV2 with TRBJ2-7, with a tentative D call TRBD1 (6 bases). V shed 6 bases and J shed 2 bases, with 17 bases lying between them. Germline V CDR1 and CDR2: SNHLY, FYNNEI. This CDR3 has 15 residues. CDR3 coding DNA: TGTGCCAGCAGGGGGGCGTGGGCTACAACCTACGAGCAGTACTTC. Translating gives CASRGAWATTYEQYF. The full variable domain, rest sourced from reference TRBV2 and TRBJ2-7, is EPEVTQTPSHQVTQMGQEVILRCVPISNHLYFYWYRQILGQKVEFLVSFYNNEISEKSEIFDDQFSVERPDGSNFTLKIRSTKLEDSAMYFCASRGAWATTYEQYFGPGTRLTVT.

The chain joins TRBV5-1 to TRBJ2-3, with 11 nucleotides matching TRBD2. CDR1 is SGHRS, CDR2 YFSETQ, per germline. J lost 4 bases, V lost 1 base, and 5 bases had no gene match. The CDR3 has 16 amino acids. CDR3 amino acids: CASSLTSGSRSDTQYF. For the CDR3, the DNA is TGCGCCAGCAGCTTGACTAGCGGGAGTAGGTCAGATACGCAGTATTTT. Full variable domain (rest looked up from reference TRBV5-1 and TRBJ2-3): KAGVTQTPRYLIKTRGQQVTLSCSPISGHRSVSWYQQTPGQGLQFLFEYFSETQRNKGNFPGRFSGRQFSNSRSEMNVSTLELGDSALYLCASSLTSGSRSDTQYFGPGTRLTVL.

This clonotype has only a few counts. The chain links TRBV3-1 to TRBJ2-3; 7 bases are shared with TRBD2. Germline V gives CDR1 LGHDT, CDR2 YNNKEL (reference sequence). The CDR3 runs 15 residues. The junction had 6 bases not matched to a gene; V was cut back by 2 bases and J by 4 bases. The chain's CDR3 is CASSQRAGRADTQYF. The DNA of the CDR3 is TGTGCCAGCAGCCAAAGGGCAGGGAGGGCAGATACGCAGTATTTT.

This chain links TRBV28 with TRBJ2-6; 9 nucleotides line up with TRBD1. Per germline, CDR1 MDHEN and CDR2 SYDVKM. V shed 6 bases, J shed 4 bases, and the junction held 10 bases outside the gene matches. The CDR3 has 17 amino acids. The CDR3 DNA reads as TGTGCCAGCAGCTACCGGGACAGGGTTACAGGGGCCAACGTCCTGACTTTC. It codes for CASSYRDRVTGANVLTF.

A few counts support this clonotype. This chain connects TRBV15 to TRBJ2-4; a possible D gene is TRBD2 (6 bases). The germline V and J ends were trimmed by 0 bases and 5 bases, with 14 bases remaining between them. The CDR3 runs 16 residues. Germline V CDR1 and CDR2: LNHNV, YYDKDF (reference sequence). Here the CDR3 reads CATSRDSSGGQNIQYF. In nucleotides, the CDR3 is TGTGCCACCAGCAGAGATAGTTCCGGGGGACAAAACATTCAGTACTTC.

This clonotype was seen once. The chain recombines TRBV4-1 with TRBJ2-7; 9 nucleotides agree with TRBD1. The V and J ends lost 1 base and 1 base, in that order; junction bases with no gene match: 11. CDR1 and CDR2 from the germline V gene are MGHRA and YSYEKL. The CDR3 has 18 residues. This CDR3 reads CASSQAPSGQGISYEQYF. The CDR3 DNA sequence: TGCGCCAGCAGCCAAGCTCCCTCGGGACAGGGAATTTCCTACGAGCAGTACTTC.

A remark on this clonotype: This may stem from a read error, because a much larger clone lies one nucleotide away. This chain uses TRBV4-1 with TRBJ1-1; D not resolved. This CDR3 contains 12 residues. V dropped 0 bases and J dropped 6 bases, with 5 bases sitting between them. Germline V CDR1 and CDR2: MGHRA, YSYEKL. CDR3 nucleotides: TGCGCCAGCAGCCAAGATGAGGCTGAAGCTTTCTTT. Residues: CASSQDEAEAFF.

The sample holds a few counts of this clonotype. V usage is TRBV12-3 or TRBV12-4 and J usage is TRBJ2-7; D may be TRBD2 (5 bases). This CDR3 is 14 amino acids long. V was clipped by 2 bases and J by 2 bases, with 10 bases between them. The DNA for the CDR3 is TGTGCCAGCAGTTTATTTAGGCGGGCCTACGAGCAGTACTTC. It translates to CASSLFRRAYEQYF.

J is TRBJ2-7 and V is TRBV5-1; D may match TRBD1 or TRBD2 (5 bases each). The length of the CDR3 is 16 residues. V shed 0 bases and J shed 2 bases, with 15 bases lying between them. In germline, CDR1 is SGHRS, CDR2 YFSETQ. CDR3 coding DNA: TGCGCCAGCAGCTTGGGGAGCGGACAAAAAACCTACGAGCAGTACTTC. Its protein product is CASSLGSGQKTYEQYF.

This clonotype was seen only once. This chain connects TRBV29-1 to TRBJ2-5; possibly TRBD2 for D (5 bases). Germline V gives CDR1 SQVTM, CDR2 ANQGSEA. V lost 4 bases and J lost 7, with 7 bases in between. The CDR3 sequence is 10 residues long. The CDR3 nucleotides are TGCAGCGTTGCTGAGGGGACCCAGTACTTC. Protein: CSVAEGTQYF.

This clonotype is a singleton in its sample. The chain is built from TRBV2 and TRBJ2-7; 7 bases are a match to TRBD1. Germline V lookup: CDR1 SNHLY, CDR2 FYNNEI. V trimming: 7 bases; J trimming: 0 bases; junction bases outside the gene matches: 6. The CDR3 is made up of 14 amino acids. The DNA of the CDR3 is TGTGCCAGCACGAGGGACAGTAGCTCCTACGAGCAGTACTTC. Residues: CASTRDSSSYEQYF.

In this sample, this clonotype turned up many times. V gene TRBV30 combines with J gene TRBJ2-3; D not resolved. This CDR3 contains 15 residues. V was clipped by 0 bases and J by 4 bases, with 14 bases between them. CDR1 and CDR2 (germline): GTSNPN, SVGIG (reference sequence). The DNA of the CDR3 is TGTGCCTGGAGTGTAGGGCAGCCAGACGCAGATACGCAGTATTTT. It yields the protein CAWSVGQPDADTQYF.

The chain's CDR3 is CATSRSRTGRAVETQYF. The CDR3, as DNA: TGTGCCACCAGCAGATCCCGGACAGGGCGGGCGGTAGAGACCCAGTACTTC. This chain links TRBV15 with TRBJ2-5, with 8 bases matching TRBD1. V was clipped by 2 bases and J by 4 bases; unmatched bases: 12. Looked up from germline, CDR1 is LNHNV and CDR2 is YYDKDF (reference sequence). This CDR3 is built from 17 residues. The variable domain in full, completed from reference TRBV15 and TRBJ2-5, reads DAMVIQNPRYQVTQFGKPVTLSCSQTLNHNVMYWYQQKSSQAPKLLFHYYDKDFNNEADTPDNFQSRRPNTSFCFLDIRSPGLGDTAMYLCATSRSRTGRAVETQYFGPGTRLLVL.

The rearrangement uses TRBV29-1 and TRBJ1-2; no definite D call. Trimming removed 0 bases at V and 8 bases at J, with 13 bases between. Germline-derived CDR1 and CDR2 are SQVTM and ANQGSEA. The CDR3 is 13 amino acids. The CDR3 protein is CSVEDRVGYGYTF. The CDR3 DNA reads TGCAGCGTTGAAGATCGGGTAGGGTACGGCTACACCTTC.

The rearrangement links TRBV20-1 to TRBJ2-3; TRBD2 matches at 8 bases. Looked up from germline, CDR1 is DFQATT and CDR2 is SNEGSKA (reference sequence). This CDR3 has 16 residues. V was pared by 1 base and J by 5 bases, with 11 bases of the junction left unmatched. This CDR3 is CSARVPKRERGDTQYF. The CDR3 coding sequence is TGCAGTGCTAGAGTTCCGAAGCGGGAGCGTGGAGATACGCAGTATTTT.

The table lists this clonotype with many counts. The chain uses TRBV3-1 and TRBJ2-1; D may match TRBD1 or TRBD2 (7 bases each). The CDR3 is made up of 15 amino acids. Germline V CDR1 and CDR2: LGHDT, YNNKEL (reference sequence). The V and J ends lost 4 bases and 2 bases respectively, with 12 bases between them. The CDR3 DNA is TGTGCCAGCAGCCTAGGGAGGGGGCCCTACAATGAGCAGTTCTTC. The encoded protein is CASSLGRGPYNEQFF.